This T cell receptor (beta chain) derives from a study of T-cell memory formation after mild COVID-19. Employing constant-segment primers, 5'RACE generated TCR alpha and TCR beta cDNA libraries bearing sample barcodes and UMIs. TCRdb fed the 5' RACE reads into MiXCR, producing one record per CDR3 protein. The sample has 240,000 or so distinct CDR3 sequences, over 9% seen once. As for this clonotype: Its antigen remains unidentified.

The CDR3 loop spans 15 amino acids. Trimming took off 1 base at V and 11 bases at J, with 17 bases between the two ends. The germline gives CDR1 LGHDT, CDR2 YNNKEL (reference sequence). Overall study results and limits: A balance of CD4 and CD8 characterized clones contracting day 15 to 85, whereas later expanders leaned CD4+. Day 37-peaking second-wave clones had unconfirmed SARS-CoV-2 specificity. Pre-infection memory held some responding clones, suggesting pre-existing cross-reactive T cells responded.

The origin of this receptor is a man aged 18 to 29 who had mild COVID-19 (a few samples of this study predate the infection). Cell type and time point are not known. This chain connects TRBV3-1 to TRBJ1-4; no clear D gene. The source material was PBMCs or a T cell subset sorted from them (not recorded which). In DNA form, the CDR3 reads TGTGCCAGCAGCCAAGGAGGCCAAGGAGGGCGGAAACTGTTTTTT. Translation gives CASSQGGQGGRKLFF.